This T cell receptor (beta chain) was sequenced for a study of response to subunit inactivated influenza vaccine. General study points: The authors suggested that every seasonal influenza vaccination recruits few new T cells.

TCRdb ran MiXCR on the RT-PCR reads and lists one entry per CDR3 protein. The data contain over 150,000 distinct CDR3 sequences, about 11% of them singletons. On this clonotype: Its specificity is not known.

Germline CDR1 MGHRA, CDR2 YSYEKL. The CDR3 is 15 amino acids. V lost 2 bases and J lost 2; bases outside the gene matches: 2. The clonotype was recovered from a man between 50 and 69 years old who received an inactivated influenza vaccine. The starting material was CD8+ T cells sorted from PBMCs, obtained less than 30 months after vaccination. The rearrangement links TRBV4-1 to TRBJ2-1; TRBD2 aligns across 8 bases. DNA of the CDR3: TGCGCCAGCAGCCAATCGACTAGCGCCTACAATGAGCAGTTCTTC. It specifies CASSQSTSAYNEQFF.